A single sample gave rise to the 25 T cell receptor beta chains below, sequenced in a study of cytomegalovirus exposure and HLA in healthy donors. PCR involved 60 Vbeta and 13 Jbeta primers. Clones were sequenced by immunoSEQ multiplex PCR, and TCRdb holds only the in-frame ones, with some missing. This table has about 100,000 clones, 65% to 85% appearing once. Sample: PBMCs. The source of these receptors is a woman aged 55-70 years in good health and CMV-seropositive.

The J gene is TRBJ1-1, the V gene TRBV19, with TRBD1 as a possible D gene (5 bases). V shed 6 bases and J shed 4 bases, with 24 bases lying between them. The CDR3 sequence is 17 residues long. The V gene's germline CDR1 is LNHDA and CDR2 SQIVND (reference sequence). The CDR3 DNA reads TGTGCCAGTAGCGCGGGGCGGGTAAGGGTTCTAGGCACTGAAGCTTTCTTT. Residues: CASSAGRVRVLGTEAFF.

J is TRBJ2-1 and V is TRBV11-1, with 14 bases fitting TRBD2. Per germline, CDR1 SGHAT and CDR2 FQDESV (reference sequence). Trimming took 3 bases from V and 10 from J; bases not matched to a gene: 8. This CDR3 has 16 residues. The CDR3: CASSFGTSGSFREQFF. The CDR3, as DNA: TGTGCCAGCAGCTTCGGGACTAGCGGGAGCTTTAGGGAGCAGTTCTTC.

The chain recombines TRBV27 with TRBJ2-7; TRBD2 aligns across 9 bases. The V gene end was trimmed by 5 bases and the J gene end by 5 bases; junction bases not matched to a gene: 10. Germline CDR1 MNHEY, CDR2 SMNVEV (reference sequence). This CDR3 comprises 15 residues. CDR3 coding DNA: TGTGCCAGCAGTCGCGCCGCGGGAGGGATCAACGAGCAGTACTTC. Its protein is CASSRAAGGINEQYF.

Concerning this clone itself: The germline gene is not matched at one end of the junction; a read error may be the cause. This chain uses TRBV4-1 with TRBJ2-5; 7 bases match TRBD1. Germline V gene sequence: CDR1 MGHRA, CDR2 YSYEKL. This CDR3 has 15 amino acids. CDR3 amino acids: CASSQEYGQVYTPYF. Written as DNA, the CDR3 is TGCGCCAGCAGCCAAGAGTACGGACAGGTATACACCCCGTACTTC.

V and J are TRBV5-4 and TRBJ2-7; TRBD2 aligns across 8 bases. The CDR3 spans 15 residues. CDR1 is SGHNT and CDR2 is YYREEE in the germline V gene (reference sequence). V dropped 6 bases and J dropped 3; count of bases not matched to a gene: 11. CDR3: CASTSHGGAGYEQYF. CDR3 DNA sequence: TGTGCCAGCACTTCACACGGGGGGGCCGGCTACGAGCAGTACTTC.

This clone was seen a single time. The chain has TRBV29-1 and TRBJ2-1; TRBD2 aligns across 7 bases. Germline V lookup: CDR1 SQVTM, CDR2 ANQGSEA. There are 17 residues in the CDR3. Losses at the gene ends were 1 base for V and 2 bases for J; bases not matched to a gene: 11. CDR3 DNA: TGCAGCGTTGAAGGGGAGGGACGGTGGGCCCCCTACAATGAGCAGTTCTTC. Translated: CSVEGEGRWAPYNEQFF.

The CDR3 coding sequence is TGCGCCAGCAGCCCCCGGAGTAAACAAGAGACCCAGTACTTC. Translation gives CASSPRSKQETQYF. The chain carries TRBV5-1 and TRBJ2-5, with no clear D. Germline CDR1 and CDR2: SGHRS and YFSETQ. Trimming took off 4 bases at V and 2 bases at J, with 12 bases between the two ends. This CDR3 contains 14 residues. Full variable domain (remainder filled in from reference TRBV5-1 and TRBJ2-5): KAGVTQTPRYLIKTRGQQVTLSCSPISGHRSVSWYQQTPGQGLQFLFEYFSETQRNKGNFPGRFSGRQFSNSRSEMNVSTLELGDSALYLCASSPRSKQETQYFGPGTRLLVL.

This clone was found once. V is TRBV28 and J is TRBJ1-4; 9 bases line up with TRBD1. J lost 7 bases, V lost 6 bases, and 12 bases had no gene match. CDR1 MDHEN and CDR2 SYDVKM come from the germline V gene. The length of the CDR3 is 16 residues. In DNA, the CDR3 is TGTGCCAGCAGCAAACAAGGACAGGGGAAACGTGAAAAACTGTTTTTT. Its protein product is CASSKQGQGKREKLFF.

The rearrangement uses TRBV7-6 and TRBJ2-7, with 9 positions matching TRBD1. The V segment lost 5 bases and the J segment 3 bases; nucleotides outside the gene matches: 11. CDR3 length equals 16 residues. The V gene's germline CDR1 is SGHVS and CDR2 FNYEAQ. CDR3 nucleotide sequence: TGTGCCAGCAGCAAACAGGGGGCATTTTATGGCTACGAGCAGTACTTC. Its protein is CASSKQGAFYGYEQYF.

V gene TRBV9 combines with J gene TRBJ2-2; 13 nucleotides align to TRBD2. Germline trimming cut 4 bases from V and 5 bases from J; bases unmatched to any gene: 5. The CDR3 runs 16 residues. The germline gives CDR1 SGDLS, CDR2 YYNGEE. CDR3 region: CASSIGLAGVTGELFF. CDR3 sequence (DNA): TGTGCCAGCAGCATCGGACTAGCGGGAGTTACCGGGGAGCTGTTTTTT. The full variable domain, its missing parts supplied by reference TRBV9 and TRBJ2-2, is DSGVTQTPKHLITATGQRVTLRCSPRSGDLSVYWYQQSLDQGLQFLIQYYNGEERAKGNILERFSAQQFPDLHSELNLSSLELGDSALYFCASSIGLAGVTGELFFGEGSRLTVL.

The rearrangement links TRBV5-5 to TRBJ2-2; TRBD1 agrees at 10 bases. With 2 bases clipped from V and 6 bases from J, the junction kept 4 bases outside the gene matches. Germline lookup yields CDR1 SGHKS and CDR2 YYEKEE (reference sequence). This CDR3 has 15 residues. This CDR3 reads CASSFGTGVAGELFF. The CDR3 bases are TGTGCCAGCAGCTTCGGGACAGGGGTTGCCGGGGAGCTGTTTTTT.

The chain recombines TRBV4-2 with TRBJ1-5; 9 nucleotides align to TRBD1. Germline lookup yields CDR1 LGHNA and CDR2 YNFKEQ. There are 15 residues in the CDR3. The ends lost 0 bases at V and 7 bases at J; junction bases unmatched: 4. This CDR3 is CASSQDWTGVQPQHF. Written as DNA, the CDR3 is TGTGCCAGCAGCCAAGACTGGACAGGGGTCCAGCCCCAGCATTTT.

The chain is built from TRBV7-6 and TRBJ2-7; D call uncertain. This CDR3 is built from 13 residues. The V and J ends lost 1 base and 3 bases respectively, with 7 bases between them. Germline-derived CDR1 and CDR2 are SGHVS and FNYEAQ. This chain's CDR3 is CASSLELSYEQYF. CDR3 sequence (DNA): TGTGCCAGCAGCTTAGAGCTTAGCTACGAGCAGTACTTC.

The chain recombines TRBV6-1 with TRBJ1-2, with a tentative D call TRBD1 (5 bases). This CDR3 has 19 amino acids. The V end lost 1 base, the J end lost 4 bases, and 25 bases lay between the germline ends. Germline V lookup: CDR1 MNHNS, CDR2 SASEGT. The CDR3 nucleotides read TGTGCCAGCAGTGAAGTCGAGGGGATCTACAACGGGGGGGGCTATGGCTACACCTTC. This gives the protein CASSEVEGIYNGGGYGYTF.

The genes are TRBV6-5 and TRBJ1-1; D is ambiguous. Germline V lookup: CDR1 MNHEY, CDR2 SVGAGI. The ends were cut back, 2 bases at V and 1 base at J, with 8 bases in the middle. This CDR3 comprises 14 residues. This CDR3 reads CASSYGFENTEAFF. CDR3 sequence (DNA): TGTGCCAGCAGTTACGGCTTTGAGAACACTGAAGCTTTCTTT.

This CDR3 reads CATRDSRNGYTF. CDR3 coding DNA: TGTGCCACCCGGGACAGTCGGAATGGCTACACCTTC. V usage is TRBV6-4 and J usage is TRBJ1-2; TRBD1 matches at 7 bases. From germline, CDR1 is MRHNA and CDR2 SNTAGT. CDR3 length: 12 residues. V gave up 10 bases and J gave up 6 bases; unmatched junction bases: 8.

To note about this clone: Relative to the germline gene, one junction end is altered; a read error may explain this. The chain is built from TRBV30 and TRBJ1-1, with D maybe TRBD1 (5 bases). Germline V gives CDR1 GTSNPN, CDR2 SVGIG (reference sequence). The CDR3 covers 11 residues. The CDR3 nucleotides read TGTGCCTGGAGTACTATGGACACCGCATTTTTC. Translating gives CAWSTMDTAFF.

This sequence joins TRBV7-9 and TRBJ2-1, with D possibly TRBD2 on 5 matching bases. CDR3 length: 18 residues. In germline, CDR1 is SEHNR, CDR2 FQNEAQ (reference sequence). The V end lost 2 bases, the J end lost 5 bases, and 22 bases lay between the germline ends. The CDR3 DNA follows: TGTGCCAGCAGCTTACCCCGTTTGGGTAGCGCACGGAACAATGAGCAGTTCTTC. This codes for CASSLPRLGSARNNEQFF.

Here the CDR3 reads CASRGTSGTTEQFF. CDR3 bases: TGTGCCAGCAGGGGGACTAGCGGGACCACTGAGCAGTTCTTC. The chain uses TRBV7-2 and TRBJ2-1, with 13 bases fitting TRBD2. Germline-derived CDR1 and CDR2 are SGHTA and FQGNSA. The CDR3 spans 14 residues. V gave up 6 bases and J gave up 9 bases; unmatched junction bases: 5. Full variable domain (missing parts from reference TRBV7-2 and TRBJ2-1): GAGVSQSPSNKVTEKGKDVELRCDPISGHTALYWYRQSLGQGLEFLIYFQGNSAPDKSGLPSDRFSAERTGGSVSTLTIQRTQQEDSAVYLCASRGTSGTTEQFFGPGTRLTVL.

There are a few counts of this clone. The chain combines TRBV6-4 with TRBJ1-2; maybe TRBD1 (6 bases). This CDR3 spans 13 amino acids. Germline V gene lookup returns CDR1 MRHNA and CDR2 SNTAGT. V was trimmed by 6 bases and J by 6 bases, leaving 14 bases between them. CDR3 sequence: CASREPGGHGYTF. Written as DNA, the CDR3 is TGTGCCAGCAGGGAACCGGGGGGCCATGGCTACACCTTC.

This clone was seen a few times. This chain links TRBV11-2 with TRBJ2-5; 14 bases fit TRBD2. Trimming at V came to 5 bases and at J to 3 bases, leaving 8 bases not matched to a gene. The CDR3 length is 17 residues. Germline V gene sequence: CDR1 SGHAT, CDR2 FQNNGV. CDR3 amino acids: CASSPYPGLAGEETQYF. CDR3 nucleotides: TGTGCCAGCAGCCCGTACCCGGGACTAGCGGGAGAAGAGACCCAGTACTTC. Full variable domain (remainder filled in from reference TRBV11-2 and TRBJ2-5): EAGVAQSPRYKIIEKRQSVAFWCNPISGHATLYWYQQILGQGPKLLIQFQNNGVVDDSQLPKDRFSAERLKGVDSTLKIQPAKLEDSAVYLCASSPYPGLAGEETQYFGPGTRLLVL.

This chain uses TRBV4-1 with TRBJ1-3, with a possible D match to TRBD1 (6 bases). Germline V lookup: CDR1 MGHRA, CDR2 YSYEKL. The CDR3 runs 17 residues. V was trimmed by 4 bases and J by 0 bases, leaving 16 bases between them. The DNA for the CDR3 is TGCGCCAGCAGCCTTACCGGGACAACTCGCTCTGGAAACACCATATATTTT. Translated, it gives CASSLTGTTRSGNTIYF.

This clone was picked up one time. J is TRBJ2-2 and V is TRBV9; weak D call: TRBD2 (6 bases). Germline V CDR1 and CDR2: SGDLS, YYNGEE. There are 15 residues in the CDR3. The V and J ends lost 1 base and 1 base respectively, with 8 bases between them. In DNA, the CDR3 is TGTGCCAGCAGCGTATTGGGACTGAACACCGGGGAGCTGTTTTTT. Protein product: CASSVLGLNTGELFF.

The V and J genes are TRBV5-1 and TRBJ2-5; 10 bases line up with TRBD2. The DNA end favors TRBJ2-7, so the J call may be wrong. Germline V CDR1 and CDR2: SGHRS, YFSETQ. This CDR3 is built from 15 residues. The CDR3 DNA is TGCGCCAGCAGCTTTCTTACTAGCGGGGCCTACGAGCAGTACTTC. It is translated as CASSFLTSGAYEQYF.

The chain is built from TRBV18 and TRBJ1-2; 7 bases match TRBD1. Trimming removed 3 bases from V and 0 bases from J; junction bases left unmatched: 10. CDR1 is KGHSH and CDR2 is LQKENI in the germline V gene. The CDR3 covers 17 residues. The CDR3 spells CASSPSTGAKTNYGYTF. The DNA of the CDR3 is TGTGCCAGCTCACCGAGTACAGGGGCGAAAACTAACTATGGCTACACCTTC.